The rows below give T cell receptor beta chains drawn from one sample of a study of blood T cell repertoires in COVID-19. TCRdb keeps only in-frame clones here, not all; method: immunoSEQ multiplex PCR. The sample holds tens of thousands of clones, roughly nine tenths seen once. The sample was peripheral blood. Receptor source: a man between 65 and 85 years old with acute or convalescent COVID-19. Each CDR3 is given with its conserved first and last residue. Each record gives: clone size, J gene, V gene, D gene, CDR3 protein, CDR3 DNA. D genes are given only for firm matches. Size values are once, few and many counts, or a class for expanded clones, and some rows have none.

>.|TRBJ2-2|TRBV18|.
CASSLQGPGNTGELFF
TGTGCCAGCTCACTTCAGGGCCCCGGGAACACCGGGGAGCTGTTTTTT
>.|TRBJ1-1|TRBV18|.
CASSEMSRDTEAFF
TGTGCCAGCTCAGAAATGTCGAGGGACACTGAAGCTTTCTTT
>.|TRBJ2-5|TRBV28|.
CASTKSGGGGTQYF
TGTGCCAGCACAAAGAGTGGGGGCGGGGGGACCCAGTACTTC
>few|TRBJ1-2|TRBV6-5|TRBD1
CASIGDSPTSYTF
TGTGCCAGCATCGGGGACAGCCCCACCAGCTACACCTTC
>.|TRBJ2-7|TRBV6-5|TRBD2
CASQESLAGVSEYF
TGTGCCTCCCAAGAATCACTAGCGGGAGTAAGCGAGTACTTC
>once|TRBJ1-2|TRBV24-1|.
CATSEGGDPNGYTF
TGTGCCACCAGTGAGGGAGGGGACCCAAATGGCTACACCTTC
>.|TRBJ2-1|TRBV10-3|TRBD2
CAISLLAGEDHNEQFF
TGTGCCATCAGTCTGCTAGCGGGAGAGGACCACAATGAGCAGTTCTTC
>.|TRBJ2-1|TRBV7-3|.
CASSSGSSSYNEQFF
TGTGCCAGCAGCTCGGGATCAAGCTCCTACAATGAGCAGTTCTTC
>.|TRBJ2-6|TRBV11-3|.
CASSLTGSGANVLTF
TGTGCCAGCAGCTTGACAGGCTCTGGGGCCAACGTCCTGACTTTC
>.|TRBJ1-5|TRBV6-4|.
CASSRFLNQPQHF
TGTGCCAGCAGCAGGTTCCTCAATCAGCCCCAGCATTTT
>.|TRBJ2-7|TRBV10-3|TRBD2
CAISGGSSSYEQYF
TGTGCCATCAGTGGCGGGAGTTCCTCCTACGAGCAGTACTTC
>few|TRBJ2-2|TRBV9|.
CASSVGIGQNTGELFF
TGTGCCAGCAGCGTGGGAATAGGACAGAACACCGGGGAGCTGTTTTTT
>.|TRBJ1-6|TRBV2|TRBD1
CASSSSGQGVSPLHF
TGTGCCAGCAGTTCGTCAGGACAGGGGGTTTCACCCCTCCACTTT
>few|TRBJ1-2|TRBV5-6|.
CASSIGAANYGYTF
TGTGCCAGCAGTATAGGGGCGGCTAACTATGGCTACACCTTC
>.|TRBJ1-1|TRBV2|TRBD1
CASSEGQTEAFF
TGTGCCAGCAGTGAGGGACAGACTGAAGCTTTCTTT
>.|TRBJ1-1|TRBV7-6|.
CASSLAAGVNTEAFF
TGTGCCAGCAGCTTAGCGGCAGGGGTGAACACTGAAGCTTTCTTT
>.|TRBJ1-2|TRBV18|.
CASSLDAGANYGYTF
TGTGCCAGCTCACTCGACGCAGGGGCTAACTATGGCTACACCTTC
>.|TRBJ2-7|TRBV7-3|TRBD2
CASSLGTSGRYEQYF
TGTGCCAGCAGCTTAGGGACTAGCGGGAGATACGAGCAGTACTTC
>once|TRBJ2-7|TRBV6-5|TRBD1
CATKTGGNEQYF
TGTGCCACCAAGACAGGGGGGAACGAGCAGTACTTC
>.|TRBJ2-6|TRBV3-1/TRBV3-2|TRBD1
CASSHGQGGSGANVLTF
TGTGCCAGCAGCCACGGACAGGGAGGATCTGGGGCCAACGTCCTGACTTTC
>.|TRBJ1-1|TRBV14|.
CASSQDEEEVNTEAFF
TGTGCCAGCAGCCAAGATGAAGAGGAAGTGAACACTGAAGCTTTCTTT
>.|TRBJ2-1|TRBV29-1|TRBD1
CSVGRDRGYNEQFF
TGCAGCGTTGGAAGGGACAGGGGTTACAATGAGCAGTTCTTC
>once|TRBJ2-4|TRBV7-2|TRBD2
CASSSLGTSGRNIQYF
TGTGCCAGCAGCTCCCTCGGGACTAGCGGGAGAAACATTCAGTACTTC
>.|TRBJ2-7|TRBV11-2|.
CASSLEGRFGSSYEQYF
TGTGCCAGCAGCTTAGAGGGCCGATTCGGGAGCTCCTACGAGCAGTACTTC
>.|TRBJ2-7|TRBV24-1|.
CATSVGASYEQYF
TGTGCCACCAGTGTTGGAGCTTCCTACGAGCAGTACTTC
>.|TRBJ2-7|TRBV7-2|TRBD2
CASSLGGTSGRALEQYF
TGTGCCAGCAGCTTAGGGGGGACTAGCGGGAGGGCCCTCGAGCAGTACTTC
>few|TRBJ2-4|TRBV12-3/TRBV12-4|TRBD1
CASSLQQGSIQYF
TGTGCCAGCAGTTTGCAACAGGGGAGCATTCAGTACTTC
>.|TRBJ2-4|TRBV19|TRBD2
CASSISGSRAKNIQYF
TGTGCCAGTAGCATTAGCGGGAGTCGGGCCAAAAACATTCAGTACTTC
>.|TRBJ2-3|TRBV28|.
CASSLWRRGRTSTDTQYF
TGTGCCAGCAGTTTATGGCGACGAGGGAGAACTAGCACAGATACGCAGTATTTT
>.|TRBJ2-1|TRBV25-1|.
CASSEPRQGSYNEQFF
TGTGCCAGCAGTGAACCCCGGCAGGGTAGCTACAATGAGCAGTTCTTC
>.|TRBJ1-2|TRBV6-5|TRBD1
CASSHPGQLNYGYTF
TGTGCCAGCAGCCACCCGGGACAGCTTAACTATGGCTACACCTTC
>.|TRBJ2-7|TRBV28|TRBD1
CASSSTGGAYEQYF
TGTGCCAGCAGTTCAACAGGGGGAGCCTACGAGCAGTACTTC
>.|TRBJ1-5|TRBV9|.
CASSVAGNNQPQHF
TGTGCCAGCAGCGTAGCAGGGAACAATCAGCCCCAGCATTTT
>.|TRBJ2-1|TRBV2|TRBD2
CASSSGRSSWNEQFF
TGTGCCAGCAGCAGCGGGAGGTCCTCTTGGAATGAGCAGTTCTTC
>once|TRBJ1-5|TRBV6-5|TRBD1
CASSPTGGMGPQHF
TGTGCCAGCAGTCCGACAGGGGGCATGGGGCCCCAGCATTTT
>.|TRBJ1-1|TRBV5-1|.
CASNQGTAGTEAFF
TGCGCCAGCAACCAGGGGACGGCGGGTACTGAAGCTTTCTTT
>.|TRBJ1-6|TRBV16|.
CASSQRSVSSYNSPLHF
TGTGCCAGCAGCCAACGGAGCGTGAGCTCCTATAATTCACCCCTCCACTTT
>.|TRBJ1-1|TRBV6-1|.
CASSGSGRGSNLMNTEAFF
TGTGCCAGCAGTGGTTCGGGGCGGGGGTCAAACTTAATGAACACTGAAGCTTTCTTT
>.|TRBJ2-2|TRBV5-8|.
CASSFTWGLSANTGELFF
TGTGCCAGCAGCTTCACTTGGGGCCTATCCGCGAACACCGGGGAGCTGTTTTTT
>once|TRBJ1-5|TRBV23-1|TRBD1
CASSHPGTVSNQPQHF
TGCGCCAGCAGTCATCCCGGGACAGTGAGCAATCAGCCCCAGCATTTT
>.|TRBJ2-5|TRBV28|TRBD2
CASSSSSGLAVPRGETQYF
TGTGCCAGCAGTTCAAGCTCCGGACTAGCGGTCCCCCGCGGGGAGACCCAGTACTTC
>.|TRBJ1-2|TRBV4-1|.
CASSPGGINANYGYTF
TGCGCCAGCAGCCCGGGAGGCATCAACGCAAACTATGGCTACACCTTC
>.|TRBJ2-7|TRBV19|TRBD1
CASSIGTGSEQYF
TGTGCCAGTAGTATTGGGACAGGTTCCGAGCAGTACTTC